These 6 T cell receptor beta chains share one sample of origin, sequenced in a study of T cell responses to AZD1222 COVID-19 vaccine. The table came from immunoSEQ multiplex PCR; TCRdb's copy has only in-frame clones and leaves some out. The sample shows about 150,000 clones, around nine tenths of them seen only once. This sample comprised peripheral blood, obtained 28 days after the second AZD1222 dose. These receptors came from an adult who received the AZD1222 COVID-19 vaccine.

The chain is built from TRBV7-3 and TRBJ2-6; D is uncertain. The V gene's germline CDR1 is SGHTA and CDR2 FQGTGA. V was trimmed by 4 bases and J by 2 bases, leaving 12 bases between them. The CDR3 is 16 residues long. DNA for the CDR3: TGTGCCAGCAGCTCTCCGACGCAAACTGGGGCCAACGTCCTGACTTTC. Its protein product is CASSSPTQTGANVLTF.

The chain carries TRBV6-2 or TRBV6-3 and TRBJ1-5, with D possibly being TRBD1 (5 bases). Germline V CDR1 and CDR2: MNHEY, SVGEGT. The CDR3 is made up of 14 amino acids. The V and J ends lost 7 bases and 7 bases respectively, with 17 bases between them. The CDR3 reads CASTPGGGRQPQHF. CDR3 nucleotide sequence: TGTGCCAGCACCCCCGGGGGGGGGAGACAGCCCCAGCATTTT.

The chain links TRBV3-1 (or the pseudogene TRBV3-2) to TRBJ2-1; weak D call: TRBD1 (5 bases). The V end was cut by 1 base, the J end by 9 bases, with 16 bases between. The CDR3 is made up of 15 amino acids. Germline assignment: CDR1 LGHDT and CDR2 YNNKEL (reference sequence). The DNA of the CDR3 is TGTGCCAGCAGCCAAGTTAGGGGTTGGGAAGTTGAGCAGTTCTTC. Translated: CASSQVRGWEVEQFF.

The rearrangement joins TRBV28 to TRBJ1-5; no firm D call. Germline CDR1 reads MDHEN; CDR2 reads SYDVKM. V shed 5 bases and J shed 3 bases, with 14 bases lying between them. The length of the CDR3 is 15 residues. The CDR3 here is CASSPREGLNQPQHF. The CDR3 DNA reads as TGTGCCAGCAGTCCCCGTGAAGGTCTCAATCAGCCCCAGCATTTT.

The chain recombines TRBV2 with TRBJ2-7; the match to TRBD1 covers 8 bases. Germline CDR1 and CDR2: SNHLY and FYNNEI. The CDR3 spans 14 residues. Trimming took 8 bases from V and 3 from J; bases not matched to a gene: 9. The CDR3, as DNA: TGTGCCAGCTCGAGGAGACAGGGGAACTACGAGCAGTACTTC. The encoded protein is CASSRRQGNYEQYF. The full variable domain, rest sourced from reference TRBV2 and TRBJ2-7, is EPEVTQTPSHQVTQMGQEVILRCVPISNHLYFYWYRQILGQKVEFLVSFYNNEISEKSEIFDDQFSVERPDGSNFTLKIRSTKLEDSAMYFCASSRRQGNYEQYFGPGTRLTVT.

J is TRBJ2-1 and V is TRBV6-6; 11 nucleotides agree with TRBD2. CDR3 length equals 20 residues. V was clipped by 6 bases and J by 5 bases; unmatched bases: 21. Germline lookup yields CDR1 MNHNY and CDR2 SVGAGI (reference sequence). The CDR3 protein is CASSRRLAGGFLGDNNEQFF. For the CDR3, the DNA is TGTGCCAGCAGCCGCCGGCTAGCGGGAGGTTTCTTGGGGGATAACAATGAGCAGTTCTTC.